This is a list of T cell receptor beta chains from one sample in a study of molecular identifiers for immune sequencing clone quantification. TCRdb reprocessed the PCR reads via MiXCR and lists one record per CDR3 protein. The sample lists hundreds of thousands of distinct CDR3 sequences, just under 20% occurring once. The sample comprised naive CD8+ T cells from blood, with Jurkat cell RNA spiked in. These receptors all stem from a human donor in good health. Some libraries in this study had Jurkat cell RNA spiked in. Both conserved end residues are part of each CDR3. Each record gives: V gene, D gene, J gene, CDR3 length, clone size, CDR3 protein, CDR3 DNA. D genes are given only for firm matches. Where a row states a size, it is once, few, many or the class of an expanded clone; other rows omit it.

TRBV19	NA	TRBJ2-7	13	many	CASSPSEFYEQYF	TGTGCCAGTAGTCCGAGCGAATTCTACGAGCAGTACTTC
TRBV9	TRBD2	TRBJ2-2	15	NA	CASSVAAGGTGELFF	TGTGCCAGCAGCGTAGCAGCGGGAGGCACCGGGGAGCTGTTTTTT
TRBV12-3/TRBV12-4	NA	TRBJ2-7	14	few	CASSLDKALYEQYF	TGTGCCAGCAGTTTAGACAAGGCACTCTACGAGCAGTACTTC
TRBV6-5	NA	TRBJ2-5	13	NA	CASNLAGRETHYF	TGTGCCAGCAACCTTGCAGGCCGAGAGACCCATTACTTC
TRBV11-2	NA	TRBJ2-2	15	NA	CASSPFYRDTGELFF	TGTGCCAGCAGCCCTTTCTACAGGGACACCGGGGAGCTGTTTTTT
TRBV27	NA	TRBJ1-6	13	many	CASSYGTYSPLHF	TGTGCCAGCAGTTACGGGACGTATTCACCCCTCCACTTT
TRBV4-1	TRBD1	TRBJ2-7	14	many	CASSQGQGSYEQYF	TGCGCCAGCAGCCAAGGACAGGGATCCTACGAGCAGTACTTC
TRBV7-2	TRBD1	TRBJ2-7	15	many	CASSDGTGDVYEQYF	TGTGCCAGCAGCGACGGGACAGGGGATGTCTACGAGCAGTACTTC
TRBV12-3/TRBV12-4	NA	TRBJ2-3	13	many	CASSSRATDTQYF	TGTGCCAGCAGTTCCAGGGCGACGGATACGCAGTATTTT
TRBV7-9	NA	TRBJ2-7	14	many	CASSSDWTVAEQYF	TGTGCCAGCAGCTCGGACTGGACAGTCGCCGAGCAGTACTTC
TRBV11-3	TRBD2	TRBJ2-2	17	NA	CASSSDALAGGAGELFF	TGTGCCAGCAGCTCCGACGCACTAGCGGGAGGCGCCGGGGAGCTGTTTTTT
TRBV14	NA	TRBJ2-7	16	many	CASSQTEGEYFYEQYF	TGTGCCAGCAGCCAGACCGAGGGGGAGTACTTCTACGAGCAGTACTTC
TRBV27	NA	TRBJ2-7	15	many	CASSSALTGYYEQYF	TGTGCCAGCAGTTCGGCCCTGACAGGATACTACGAGCAGTACTTC
TRBV11-3	TRBD2	TRBJ2-3	16	NA	CASSSPGGASTDTQYF	TGTGCCAGCAGCTCACCCGGGGGGGCCAGCACAGATACGCAGTATTTT
TRBV6-5	TRBD1	TRBJ1-1	17	NA	CASGYSSQGARNTEAFF	TGTGCCAGCGGTTACTCATCTCAGGGGGCGCGTAACACTGAAGCCTTCTTT
TRBV4-1	NA	TRBJ2-7	14	few	CASSEGPRSYEQYF	TGCGCCAGCAGCGAAGGACCTCGCTCCTACGAGCAGTACTTC
TRBV27	TRBD1	TRBJ1-2	13	NA	CASSSHDREGYTF	TGTGCCAGCAGTTCCCATGACAGGGAGGGCTACACCTTC
TRBV7-9	NA	TRBJ2-1	17	NA	CASSTFVSSASYNGQFF	TGTGCCAGCAGCACTTTCGTCTCTAGCGCCTCCTACAATGGGCAGTTCTTC
TRBV28	TRBD1	TRBJ2-7	13	many	CASSPAGGWEQYF	TGTGCCAGCAGCCCGGCAGGGGGCTGGGAGCAGTACTTC
TRBV27	NA	TRBJ1-5	15	NA	CASSSGQPHHQPQHF	TGTGCCAGCAGTTCAGGACAGCCGCATCATCAGCCCCAGCATTTT
TRBV28	NA	TRBJ1-5	17	many	CASSSPRREGLHQPQHF	TGTGCCAGCAGTTCCCCCCGTCGCGAAGGGTTGCATCAGCCCCAGCATTTT
TRBV13	NA	TRBJ1-1	13	many	CASSPRGGDEAFF	TGTGCCAGCAGCCCTCGAGGGGGGGATGAAGCTTTCTTT
TRBV11-3	TRBD1	TRBJ1-1	12	many	CASSDGQGLAFF	TGTGCCAGCAGCGACGGACAGGGGCTCGCTTTCTTT
TRBV5-6	NA	TRBJ2-5	13	once	CASGTTVGETQYF	TGTGCCAGCGGCACTACAGTGGGCGAGACCCAGTACTTC
TRBV27	NA	TRBJ2-7	12	many	CASSYIRGEQYF	TGTGCCAGCAGTTATATCCGGGGGGAGCAGTACTTC
TRBV4-3	NA	TRBJ2-7	15	many	CASSQDWLGPYEQYF	TGCGCCAGCAGCCAAGATTGGCTCGGCCCCTACGAGCAGTACTTC
TRBV27	NA	TRBJ2-7	16	NA	CASSPLGTLSSYERYF	TGTGCCAGCAGCCCCCTGGGGACATTAAGTTCTTACGAGCGGTACTTC
TRBV7-2	NA	TRBJ1-5	14	many	CASSLDYSNQPQHF	TGTGCCAGCAGCTTAGACTATAGCAATCAGCCCCAGCATTTT
TRBV7-8	NA	TRBJ1-1	15	NA	CASSYRDAVNTEAFF	TGTGCCAGCAGCTATCGGGACGCTGTGAACACTGAAGCTTTCTTT
TRBV2	NA	TRBJ1-2	14	NA	CASSSAGFNYGYTF	TGTGCCAGCAGTTCAGCGGGGTTTAACTATGGCTACACCTTC
TRBV2	TRBD2	TRBJ2-3	19	many	CASSEDIPPGGGDTDTQYF	TGTGCCAGCAGTGAAGATATCCCCCCGGGGGGAGGAGACACAGATACGCAGTATTTT
TRBV19	NA	TRBJ2-7	15	NA	CASSIDRGQNYEQYF	TGTGCCAGTAGTATAGATCGGGGGCAGAACTACGAGCAGTACTTC
TRBV6-6	NA	TRBJ2-7	17	many	CASSLTLVAGHSYEQYF	TGTGCCAGCAGTTTAACCTTAGTGGCGGGGCACTCCTACGAGCAGTACTTC
TRBV30	TRBD2	TRBJ2-5	15	many	CAWTLAGGLQETQYF	TGTGCCTGGACACTAGCGGGGGGCCTCCAAGAGACCCAGTACTTC
TRBV5-6	NA	TRBJ1-1	14	many	CASSLILLNTEAFF	TGTGCCAGCAGCTTGATCCTGTTGAACACTGAAGCTTTCTTT
TRBV5-5	TRBD2	TRBJ2-3	16	many	CASSFSDVAGVHTQYF	TGTGCCAGCAGCTTCTCCGACGTAGCGGGGGTTCATACGCAGTATTTT
TRBV7-9	TRBD1	TRBJ1-1	15	many	CASSLWGQGGTEAFF	TGTGCCAGCAGCTTATGGGGACAGGGAGGTACTGAAGCTTTCTTT
TRBV7-9	TRBD1	TRBJ2-7	15	few	CASSSTGFNPYEQYF	TGTGCCAGCAGCTCGACAGGGTTTAATCCTTACGAGCAGTACTTC
TRBV3-1	NA	TRBJ2-5	13	many	CASLAGPRETQYF	TGTGCCAGCCTTGCTGGGCCTAGAGAGACCCAGTACTTC
TRBV7-9	NA	TRBJ2-1	14	NA	CAGLGAYSYSEQFF	TGTGCCGGCCTCGGAGCTTATTCCTACAGTGAGCAGTTCTTC
TRBV7-2	TRBD2	TRBJ2-1	15	NA	CASSPSAGKGIELFF	TGTGCCAGCAGCCCTTCAGCGGGGAAGGGCATTGAGCTGTTCTTC
TRBV11-2	NA	TRBJ2-5	17	NA	CASSFLEGLLGHETQYF	TGTGCCAGCAGCTTCTTAGAGGGGTTGTTGGGACACGAGACCCAGTACTTC
TRBV10-3	NA	TRBJ2-1	21	few	CAISESPRDSKIDLSYNEQFF	TGTGCCATCAGTGAGTCTCCACGGGACTCCAAAATCGACCTCTCCTACAATGAGCAGTTCTTC
TRBV30	NA	TRBJ2-1	13	NA	CAWSREVHNEQFF	TGTGCCTGGAGTAGGGAGGTACACAATGAGCAGTTCTTC